This T cell receptor (beta chain) was sequenced for a study of OX40 agonist ivuxolimab in advanced cancers. Study at large: Partial responses occurred in three patients (one hepatocellular carcinoma, two cutaneous melanoma).

This CDR3 spans 15 amino acids. V was clipped by 5 bases and J by 4 bases; unmatched bases: 5. CDR1 is SEHNR, CDR2 FQNEAQ, per germline (reference sequence). This table comes from immunoSEQ multiplex PCR, and its TCRdb copy is limited to in-frame clones, with some not included. The sample lists about 79,000 clones, 88% occurring once. On this clone: This sample also contains other DNA sequences that code for the same CDR3.

This clonotype was sampled from an adult with an advanced solid tumor such as melanoma, head and neck, liver or kidney cancer. The chain joins TRBV7-9 to TRBJ2-5; the match to TRBD2 covers 12 bases. This specimen consisted of CD4+ or CD8+ T cells sorted from blood, obtained in a trial of the OX40 agonist ivuxolimab. The CDR3 sequence is CASSLGLAGLETQYF. CDR3 coding DNA: TGTGCCAGCAGCCTTGGACTAGCGGGATTAGAGACCCAGTACTTC.